The 20 T cell receptor beta chains below all came from one sample that was sequenced in a study of metastatic and nonmetastatic thyroid tumors. Patients had received no treatment of any kind before thyroid surgery. TCRdb reprocessed the PCR reads using MiXCR. The sample includes roughly 23,000 clones, roughly 18% of them seen just once. The source material was adjacent normal tissue. Every receptor here comes from a male donor with papillary thyroid cancer or a benign thyroid nodule (not recorded which). Some clones in this sample may be carry-over from other donors' samples.

J is TRBJ2-2 and V is TRBV9, with no clear D. Germline loops: CDR1 SGDLS, CDR2 YYNGEE. The CDR3 totals 13 residues. The V end was cut by 4 bases, the J end by 6 bases, with 10 bases between. The CDR3 nucleotides read TGTGCCAGCAGCTCCAAGGAGTCCGGGGAGCTGTTTTTT. Translation gives CASSSKESGELFF.

Only a few counts were recorded for this clone. At one end, the junction sequence differs from germline, possibly due to a read error. The chain is built from TRBV19 and TRBJ1-1; D is unresolved. The germline V gene encodes CDR1 LNHDA and CDR2 SQIVND (reference sequence). The CDR3 has 13 amino acids. In DNA form, the CDR3 reads TGTCCCAGTAGTATAGTATTGAACACTGAAGCTGTCTTT. Translated: CPSSIVLNTEAVF.

As to this clone: The junction and the germline gene differ at one end; a read error may be behind it. Here the CDR3 DNA reads TGTCCCAGCACCTTGACAGGGTCTCGTTTCGATCAGTACTTC. It translates to CPSTLTGSRFDQYF. The chain employs TRBV28 and TRBJ2-7, with 7 bases aligning to TRBD1. The V gene's germline CDR1 is MDHEN and CDR2 SYDVKM. The CDR3 length is 14 residues.

The table lists this clone with many counts. CDR3 sequence (DNA): TGTGCCAGCAGCCAAATGGAGGAACAGGGGGCTGTAGATGCTTTCTTT. It encodes CASSQMEEQGAVDAFF. V gene TRBV16 combines with J gene TRBJ1-1, with 9 bases identical to TRBD1. The V gene end was trimmed by 2 bases and the J gene end by 11 bases; junction bases not matched to a gene: 15. This CDR3 spans 16 amino acids. Germline V gene data show CDR1 as KGHSY and CDR2 as FQNENV.

In its sample, this clone was seen many times. The V gene is TRBV5-1, the J gene TRBJ1-2, with TRBD1 matching 9 bases. The CDR3 contains 14 residues. Germline CDR1 is SGHRS and CDR2 is YFSETQ. V lost 4 bases and J lost 4; bases outside the gene matches: 5. The CDR3: CASSVGQGSYGYTF. The CDR3 DNA is TGCGCCAGCAGCGTGGGACAGGGTTCCTATGGCTACACCTTC.

This clone was found many times. The chain has TRBV6-1 and TRBJ1-1; perhaps TRBD1 as D (6 bases). This CDR3 has 16 residues. Trimming shortened V by 6 bases and J by 4 bases, and 21 bases separated the two germline ends. Germline V gene data show CDR1 as MNHNS and CDR2 as SASEGT. The CDR3 DNA is TGTGCCAGCAGCAGGACCTCGGGGGCGTGGGGCACTGAAGCTTTCTTT. It is translated as CASSRTSGAWGTEAFF.

The rearrangement uses TRBV5-1 and TRBJ1-4, with TRBD1 matching 9 bases. The CDR3 sequence is 15 residues long. Per germline, CDR1 SGHRS and CDR2 YFSETQ. Unmatched junction bases numbered 6, after V lost 2 bases and J lost 7 bases. CDR3 nucleotides: TGCGCCAGCAGCTTCTCGGACAGGGGTCCTGAAAAACTGTTTTTT. Translating gives CASSFSDRGPEKLFF. The full variable domain, in which reference TRBV5-1 and TRBJ1-4 provide the parts outside the CDR3, is KAGVTQTPRYLIKTRGQQVTLSCSPISGHRSVSWYQQTPGQGLQFLFEYFSETQRNKGNFPGRFSGRQFSNSRSEMNVSTLELGDSALYLCASSFSDRGPEKLFFGSGTQLSVL.

This clone appeared many times. The chain joins TRBV5-1 to TRBJ2-7, with TRBD1 identical over 9 bases. CDR1 is SGHRS, CDR2 YFSETQ, per germline. The trim removed 3 bases at V and 3 bases at J, leaving 10 bases unmatched. CDR3 length: 16 residues. The CDR3 protein is CASSSTGTGSYYEQYF. The CDR3 nucleotides are TGCGCCAGCAGCTCAACGGGGACAGGGTCTTACTACGAGCAGTACTTC.

This clone was detected ten times or more. The CDR3 spells CASSRGDQSTEAFF. The DNA for the CDR3 is TGTGCCAGCAGCCGCGGGGATCAGAGCACTGAAGCTTTCTTT. V and J are TRBV3-1 and TRBJ1-1; no definite D call. The CDR3 is 14 residues long. V was trimmed by 4 bases and J by 4 bases, leaving 13 bases between them. The germline V gene encodes CDR1 LGHDT and CDR2 YNNKEL (reference sequence).

Regarding this clone: This may stem from a read error, because a much larger clone lies one nucleotide away. V usage is TRBV12-3 or TRBV12-4 and J usage is TRBJ2-3; D possibly matches TRBD1 or TRBD2 (5 bases each). CDR3 length: 13 amino acids. CDR3 residues: CASSLPSTGTRYF. The CDR3 DNA reads TGTGCCAGCAGTCTCCCTAGCACAGGTACGCGGTATTTT.

This sequence joins TRBV12-3 or TRBV12-4 and TRBJ2-1; unclear D gene. V lost 7 bases and J lost 14, with 21 bases in between. The CDR3 covers 13 residues. The CDR3 region has the DNA TGTGCCAGCACTCCAAAACCGACACGGCTGAAGTTCTTC. Translation: CASTPKPTRLKFF.

This clone was seen more than once but under ten times. The CDR3 reads CASTTTGSRSYEQYF. CDR3 nucleotides: TGTGCCAGCACCACCACAGGTAGCAGATCCTACGAGCAGTACTTC. The chain links TRBV28 to TRBJ2-7; TRBD1 might be the D (5 bases). CDR3 length equals 15 residues. Trimming took 7 bases from V and 1 from J, leaving 17 bases between them. The germline V gene encodes CDR1 MDHEN and CDR2 SYDVKM.

The rearrangement joins TRBV11-2 to TRBJ2-1, with 10 bases fitting TRBD1. The V and J ends lost 4 bases and 9 bases, in that order; junction bases with no gene match: 12. Per germline, CDR1 SGHAT and CDR2 FQNNGV. The CDR3 sequence is 16 residues long. The CDR3 bases are TGTGCCAGCAGCTCAGAGCCGGGACAGGGGCTCGGTGAGCAGTTCTTC. Its translation is CASSSEPGQGLGEQFF.

This clone was seen more than once but under ten times. The V gene is TRBV28, the J gene TRBJ1-2; no firm D call. The germline CDR1 and CDR2 sequences are MDHEN and SYDVKM. The V and J ends lost 2 bases and 6 bases respectively, with 19 bases between them. The CDR3 is 16 residues long. CDR3 in amino acids: CASSLADMVLNHGYTF. The CDR3, as DNA: TGTGCCAGCAGTTTAGCAGACATGGTGTTGAACCATGGCTACACCTTC.

This clone appeared many times. J is TRBJ1-5 and V is TRBV12-3 or TRBV12-4; 7 nucleotides align to TRBD1. The CDR3 consists of 14 residues. Trimming took 6 bases from V and 5 from J; bases not matched to a gene: 7. Here the CDR3 reads CASSKTGLDQPQHF. The CDR3 DNA reads TGTGCCAGCAGCAAGACAGGGTTGGATCAGCCCCAGCATTTT.

This clone was picked up many times. V and J are TRBV4-1 and TRBJ1-3, with D hard to call. Germline V gives CDR1 MGHRA, CDR2 YSYEKL. The CDR3 has 19 amino acids. Trimming took 1 base from V and 0 from J, leaving 19 bases between them. This chain's CDR3 is CASSQGRFRGRLSGNTIYF. The CDR3 coding sequence is TGCGCCAGCAGCCAAGGGAGGTTTCGCGGCAGACTCTCTGGAAACACCATATATTTT.

The table lists this clone with many counts. CDR3: CSAPVAEAFF. The CDR3 coding sequence is TGCAGTGCTCCGGTGGCTGAAGCTTTCTTT. This chain links TRBV20-1 with TRBJ1-1; no firm D call. The CDR3 sequence is 10 residues long. CDR1 is DFQATT and CDR2 is SNEGSKA in the germline V gene (reference sequence). V was clipped by 5 bases and J by 6 bases, with 7 bases between them.

This clone has at least ten counts. A single base separates this from a much larger clone, so it may be a read error. Within the sample, other DNA sequences also encode this same CDR3. This chain joins TRBV10-3 and TRBJ2-3; possibly TRBD1 for D (5 bases). The CDR3 loop spans 14 amino acids. Germline V gene lookup returns CDR1 ENHRY and CDR2 SYGVKD. CDR3 nucleotides: TGCGCCATCAGTGACAGTGGGAGCACAGATACGCAGTATTTT. It yields the protein CAISDSGSTDTQYF.

This clone occurred many times. A read error is possible here, since a much larger clone lies one base away. This chain joins TRBV19 and TRBJ2-7; D is unresolved. Germline V gives CDR1 LNHDA, CDR2 SQIVND (reference sequence). V was clipped by 10 bases and J by 9 bases, with 13 bases between them. This CDR3 is 10 amino acids long. The CDR3 nucleotides read TGTGCCACCCGGCCCCACGGGCAGTACGTC. Its translation: CATRPHGQYV.

There are many counts of this clone. This sequence joins TRBV3-1 and TRBJ2-7; possible D gene TRBD2, 5 bases. Germline-derived CDR1 and CDR2 are LGHDT and YNNKEL (reference sequence). The CDR3 is made up of 12 amino acids. Trimming took off 2 bases at V and 4 bases at J, with 6 bases between the two ends. The CDR3 loop is CASSQTGYEQYV. The CDR3 DNA follows: TGTGCCAGCAGCCAAACGGGGTACGAGCAGTACGTC.